This T cell receptor (beta chain) is drawn from a study of blood T cell repertoires in COVID-19. Background on the study: Samples taken during acute and convalescent COVID-19 were collected in the United States, Italy and Spain. From T cells, B-cell-depleted T cells, or PBMCs came the material, which was cDNA or gDNA.

Seattle participants joined during active infection and were tracked over time. Trimming removed 6 bases from V and 1 base from J; junction bases left unmatched: 5. This CDR3 comprises 14 residues. Germline V gene sequence: CDR1 MDHEN, CDR2 SYDVKM. Original methodology: Amplification of reference gene primers was used by the study to estimate nucleated cell counts. Sequencing used immunoSEQ multiplex PCR; TCRdb keeps in-frame clones, though not all of them. V and J calls plus clone size are reproduced from that table; the DNA served to infer D and trimming. This sample yields under 300,000 clones, of which approximately 86% are seen a single time; approximately 14% belongs to the top ten.

Sequencing was performed on peripheral blood. The chain joins TRBV28 to TRBJ2-7, with 8 bases aligning to TRBD2. The receptor's source is a woman in her 70s with COVID-19, enrolled during active disease. CDR3 nucleotide sequence: TGTGCCAGCAGCCCGGGGGGGTCGTCCTACGAGCAGTACTTC. Translating gives CASSPGGSSYEQYF.